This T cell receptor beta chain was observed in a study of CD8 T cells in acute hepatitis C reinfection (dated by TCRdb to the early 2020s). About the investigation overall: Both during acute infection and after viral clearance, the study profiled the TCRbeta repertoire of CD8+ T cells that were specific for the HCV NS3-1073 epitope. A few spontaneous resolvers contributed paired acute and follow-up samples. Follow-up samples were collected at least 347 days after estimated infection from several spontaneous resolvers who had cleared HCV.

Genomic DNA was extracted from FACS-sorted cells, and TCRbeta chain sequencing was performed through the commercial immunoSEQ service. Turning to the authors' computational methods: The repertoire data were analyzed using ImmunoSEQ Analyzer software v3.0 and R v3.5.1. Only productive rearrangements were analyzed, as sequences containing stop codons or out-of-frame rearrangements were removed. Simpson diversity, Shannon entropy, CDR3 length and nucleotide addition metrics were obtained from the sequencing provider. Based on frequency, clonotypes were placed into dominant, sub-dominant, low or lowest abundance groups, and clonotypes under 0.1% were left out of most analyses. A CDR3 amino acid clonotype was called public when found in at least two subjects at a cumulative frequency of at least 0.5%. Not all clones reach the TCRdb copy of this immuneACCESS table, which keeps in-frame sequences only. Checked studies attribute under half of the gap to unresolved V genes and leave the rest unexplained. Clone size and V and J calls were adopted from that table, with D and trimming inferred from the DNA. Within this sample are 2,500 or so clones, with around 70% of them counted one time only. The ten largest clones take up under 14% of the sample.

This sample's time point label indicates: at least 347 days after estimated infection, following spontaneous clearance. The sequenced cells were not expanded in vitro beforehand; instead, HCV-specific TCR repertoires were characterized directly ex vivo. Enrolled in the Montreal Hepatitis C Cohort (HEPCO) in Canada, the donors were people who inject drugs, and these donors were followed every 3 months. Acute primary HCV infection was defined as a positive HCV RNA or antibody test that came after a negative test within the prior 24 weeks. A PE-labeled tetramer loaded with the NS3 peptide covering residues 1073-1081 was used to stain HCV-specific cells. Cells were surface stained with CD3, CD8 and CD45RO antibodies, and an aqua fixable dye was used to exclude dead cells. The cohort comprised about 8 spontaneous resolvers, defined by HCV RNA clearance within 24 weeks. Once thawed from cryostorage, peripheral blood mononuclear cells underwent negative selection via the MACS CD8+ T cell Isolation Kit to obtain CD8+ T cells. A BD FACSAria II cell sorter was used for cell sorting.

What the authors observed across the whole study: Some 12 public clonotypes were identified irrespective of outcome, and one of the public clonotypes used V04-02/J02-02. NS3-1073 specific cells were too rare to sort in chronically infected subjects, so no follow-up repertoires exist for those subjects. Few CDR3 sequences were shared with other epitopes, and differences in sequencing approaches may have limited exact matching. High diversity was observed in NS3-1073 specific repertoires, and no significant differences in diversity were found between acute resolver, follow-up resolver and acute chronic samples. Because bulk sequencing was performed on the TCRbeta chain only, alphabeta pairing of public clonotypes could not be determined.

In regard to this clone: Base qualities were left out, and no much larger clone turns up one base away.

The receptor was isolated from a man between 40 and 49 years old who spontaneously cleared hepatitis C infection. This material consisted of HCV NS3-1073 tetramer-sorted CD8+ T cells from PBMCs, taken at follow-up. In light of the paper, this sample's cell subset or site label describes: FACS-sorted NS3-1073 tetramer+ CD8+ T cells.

The DNA sequence reads TGTGCCAGCAGCTTAGAGGGGACAGGGGTTCCAGATACGCAGTATTTT. It specifies CASSLEGTGVPDTQYF. The chain was built from TRBV7-1 and TRBJ2-3; 10 central bases correspond to TRBD1. TRBV7-1 is sorted into the ORF group, with uncertain function. From V the trimming removes 4 bases and from J it removes 4 bases, while the gene matches leave 8 bases of the junction unaccounted for. The CDR3 numbers 16 residues from cysteine through phenylalanine. Of the read, only the CDR3 DNA is kept; its 48 bases are in frame from base 1.